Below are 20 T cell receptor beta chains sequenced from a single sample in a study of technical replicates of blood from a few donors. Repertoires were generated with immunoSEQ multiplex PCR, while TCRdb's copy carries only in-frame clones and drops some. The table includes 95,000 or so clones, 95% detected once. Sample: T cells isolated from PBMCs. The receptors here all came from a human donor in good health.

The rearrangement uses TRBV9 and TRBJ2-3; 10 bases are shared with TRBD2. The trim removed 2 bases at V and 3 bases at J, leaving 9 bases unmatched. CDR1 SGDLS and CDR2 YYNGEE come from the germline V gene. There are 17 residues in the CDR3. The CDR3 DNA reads TGTGCCAGCAGCGTTGGGCTAGCGGGAGTAGGAACAGATACGCAGTATTTT. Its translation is CASSVGLAGVGTDTQYF.

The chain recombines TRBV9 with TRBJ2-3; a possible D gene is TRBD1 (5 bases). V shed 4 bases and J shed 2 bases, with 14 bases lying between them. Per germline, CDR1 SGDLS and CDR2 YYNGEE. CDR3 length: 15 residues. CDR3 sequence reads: CASSPRPTVTDTQYF. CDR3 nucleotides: TGTGCCAGCAGCCCCCGTCCGACAGTCACAGATACGCAGTATTTT.

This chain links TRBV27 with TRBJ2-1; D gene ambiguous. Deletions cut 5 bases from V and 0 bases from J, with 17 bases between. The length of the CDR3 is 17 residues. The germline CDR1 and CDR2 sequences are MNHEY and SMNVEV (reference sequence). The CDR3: CASSPLTRSSSYNEQFF. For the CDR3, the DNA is TGTGCCAGCAGTCCCCTCACACGTTCCAGCTCCTACAATGAGCAGTTCTTC.

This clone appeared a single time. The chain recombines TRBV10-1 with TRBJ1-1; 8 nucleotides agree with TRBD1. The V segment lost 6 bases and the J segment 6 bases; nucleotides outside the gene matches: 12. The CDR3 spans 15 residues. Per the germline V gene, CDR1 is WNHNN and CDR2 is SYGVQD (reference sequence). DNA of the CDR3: TGCGCCAGCAGAAAGTTCCGGACAGGGAGGTCTGAAGCTTTCTTT. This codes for CASRKFRTGRSEAFF.

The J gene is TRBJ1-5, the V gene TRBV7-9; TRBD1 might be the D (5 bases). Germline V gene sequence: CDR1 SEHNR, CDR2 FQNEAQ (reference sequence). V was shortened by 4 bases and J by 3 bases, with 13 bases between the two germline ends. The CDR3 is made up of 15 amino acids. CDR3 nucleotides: TGTGCCAGCAGCTCCCTTGCAGGGTTCAATCAGCCCCAGCATTTT. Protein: CASSSLAGFNQPQHF.

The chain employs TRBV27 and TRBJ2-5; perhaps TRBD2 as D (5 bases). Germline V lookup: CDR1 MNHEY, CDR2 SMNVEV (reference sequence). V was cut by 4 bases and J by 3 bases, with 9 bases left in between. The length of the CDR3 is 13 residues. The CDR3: CASSSLAEETQYF. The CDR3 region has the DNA TGTGCCAGCAGTTCTCTAGCTGAAGAGACCCAGTACTTC.

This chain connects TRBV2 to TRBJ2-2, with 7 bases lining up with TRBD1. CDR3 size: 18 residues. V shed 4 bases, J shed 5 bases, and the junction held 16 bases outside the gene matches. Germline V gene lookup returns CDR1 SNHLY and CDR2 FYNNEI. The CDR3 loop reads CASSAGTAEITRTGELFF. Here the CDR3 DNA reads TGTGCCAGCAGTGCGGGGACAGCGGAGATAACACGGACCGGGGAGCTGTTTTTT.

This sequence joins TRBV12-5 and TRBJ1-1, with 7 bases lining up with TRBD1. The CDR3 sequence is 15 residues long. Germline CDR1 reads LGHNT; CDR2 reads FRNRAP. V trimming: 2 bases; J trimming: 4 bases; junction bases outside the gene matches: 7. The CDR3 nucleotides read TGTGCTAGTGGTTTGCCGCACAGGGGAGGCACTGAAGCTTTCTTT. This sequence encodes CASGLPHRGGTEAFF.

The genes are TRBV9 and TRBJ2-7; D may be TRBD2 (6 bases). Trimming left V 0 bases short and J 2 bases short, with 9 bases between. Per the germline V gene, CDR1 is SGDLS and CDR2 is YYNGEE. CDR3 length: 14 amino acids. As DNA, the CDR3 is TGTGCCAGCAGCGTAGAGGCGGGAACCTACGAGCAGTACTTC. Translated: CASSVEAGTYEQYF.

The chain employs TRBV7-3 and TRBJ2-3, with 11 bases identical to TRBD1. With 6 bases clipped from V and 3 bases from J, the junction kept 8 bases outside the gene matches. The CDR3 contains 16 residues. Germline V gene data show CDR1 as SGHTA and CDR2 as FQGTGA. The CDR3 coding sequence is TGTGCCAGCAGAACAGGACAGGGGGCGCGGACAGATACGCAGTATTTT. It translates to CASRTGQGARTDTQYF.

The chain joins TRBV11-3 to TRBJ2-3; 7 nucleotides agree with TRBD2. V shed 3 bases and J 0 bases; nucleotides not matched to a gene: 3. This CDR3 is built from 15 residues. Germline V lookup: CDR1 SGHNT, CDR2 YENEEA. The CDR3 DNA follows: TGTGCCAGCAGCTTCTCAGCGGGAAGCACAGATACGCAGTATTTT. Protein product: CASSFSAGSTDTQYF.

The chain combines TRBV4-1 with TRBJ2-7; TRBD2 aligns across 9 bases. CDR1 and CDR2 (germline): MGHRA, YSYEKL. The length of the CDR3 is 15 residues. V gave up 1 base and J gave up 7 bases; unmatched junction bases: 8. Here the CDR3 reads CASSQGVAGVAEQYF. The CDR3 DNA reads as TGCGCCAGCAGCCAAGGGGTAGCGGGAGTAGCGGAGCAGTACTTC.

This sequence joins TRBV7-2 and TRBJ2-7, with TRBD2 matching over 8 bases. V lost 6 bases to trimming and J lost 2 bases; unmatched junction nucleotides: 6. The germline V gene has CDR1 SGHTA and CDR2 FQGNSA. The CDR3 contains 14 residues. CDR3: CASSRSGSPYEQYF. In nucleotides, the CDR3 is TGTGCCAGCAGTCGGAGCGGGAGCCCCTACGAGCAGTACTTC.

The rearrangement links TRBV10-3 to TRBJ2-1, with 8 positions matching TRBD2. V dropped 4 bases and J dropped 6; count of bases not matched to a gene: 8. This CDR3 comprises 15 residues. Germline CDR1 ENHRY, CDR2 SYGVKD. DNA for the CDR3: TGTGCCATCAGTGGGATAGCGGGAACCTCCAATGAGCAGTTCTTC. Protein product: CAISGIAGTSNEQFF.

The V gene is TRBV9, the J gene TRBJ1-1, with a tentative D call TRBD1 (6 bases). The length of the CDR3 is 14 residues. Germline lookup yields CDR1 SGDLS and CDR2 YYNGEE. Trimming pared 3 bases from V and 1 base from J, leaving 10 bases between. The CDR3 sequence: CASSDREGNTEAFF. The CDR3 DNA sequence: TGTGCCAGCAGCGACAGGGAGGGGAACACTGAAGCTTTCTTT. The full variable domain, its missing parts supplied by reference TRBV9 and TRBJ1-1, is DSGVTQTPKHLITATGQRVTLRCSPRSGDLSVYWYQQSLDQGLQFLIQYYNGEERAKGNILERFSAQQFPDLHSELNLSSLELGDSALYFCASSDREGNTEAFFGQGTRLTVV.

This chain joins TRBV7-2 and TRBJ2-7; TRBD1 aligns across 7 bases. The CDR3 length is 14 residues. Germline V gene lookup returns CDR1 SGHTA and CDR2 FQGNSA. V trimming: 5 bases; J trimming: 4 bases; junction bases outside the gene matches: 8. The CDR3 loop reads CASSVQGGFYEQYF. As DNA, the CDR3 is TGTGCCAGCAGCGTCCAAGGGGGCTTTTACGAGCAGTACTTC.

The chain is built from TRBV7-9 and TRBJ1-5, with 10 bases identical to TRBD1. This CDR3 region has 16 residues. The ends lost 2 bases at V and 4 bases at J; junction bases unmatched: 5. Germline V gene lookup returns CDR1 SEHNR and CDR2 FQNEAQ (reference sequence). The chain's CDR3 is CASSLSGQGLNQPQHF. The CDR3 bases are TGTGCCAGCAGCTTATCGGGACAGGGGCTTAATCAGCCCCAGCATTTT.

CDR3 coding DNA: TGTGCCATCCTGGGTGGGAGCACTGAAGCTTTCTTT. Its translation: CAILGGSTEAFF. The gene calls are TRBV6-1 and TRBJ1-1, with D hard to call. Trimming cost V 10 bases and J 4 bases, with 13 bases left between them. Germline V gene lookup returns CDR1 MNHNS and CDR2 SASEGT. The CDR3 is 12 amino acids.

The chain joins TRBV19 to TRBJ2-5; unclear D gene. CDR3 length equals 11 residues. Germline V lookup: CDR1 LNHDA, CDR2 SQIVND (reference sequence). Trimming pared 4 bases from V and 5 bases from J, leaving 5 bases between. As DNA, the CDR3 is TGTGCCAGTAGTAGTGCGGAGACCCAGTACTTC. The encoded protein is CASSSAETQYF. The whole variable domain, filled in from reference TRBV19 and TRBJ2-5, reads DGGITQSPKYLFRKEGQNVTLSCEQNLNHDAMYWYRQDPGQGLRLIYYSQIVNDFQKGDIAEGYSVSREKKESFPLTVTSAQKNPTAFYLCASSSAETQYFGPGTRLLVL.

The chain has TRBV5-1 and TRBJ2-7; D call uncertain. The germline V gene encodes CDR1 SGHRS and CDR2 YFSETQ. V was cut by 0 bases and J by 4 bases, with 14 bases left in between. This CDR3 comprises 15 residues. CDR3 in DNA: TGCGCCAGCAGCTTGGATGTGGCAGGAAAATACGAGCAGTACTTC. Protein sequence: CASSLDVAGKYEQYF.